A selection of T cell receptor beta chains follows, all from one sample in a study of blood T cells in healthy people across ages. TCRdb itself ran the 5' RACE reads through MiXCR, one entry per CDR3 protein. The sample contains approximately 880,000 distinct CDR3 sequences, roughly 43% of which appear only once. Sequenced input: blood. The receptors were gathered from a man between 25 and 39 years old in good health. Both conserved end residues are trimmed from each CDR3. Each record gives: V gene, CDR3 protein.

TRBV6-2/TRBV6-3 ASSHKQIQGTYGYT
TRBV6-2/TRBV6-3 ASTGDRYNEQF
TRBV20-1 SARGGAVQY
TRBV20-1 SASTGQTGELF
TRBV6-5 ASSYAPGQGGSEGRTEAF
TRBV4-3 ASSQAGATEKLF
TRBV6-6 AGRAGANVLT
TRBV7-2 ASSLARAGGATDTQY
TRBV29-1 SVGDRGPYTGELF
TRBV20-1 SARVPAAGAYEQY
TRBV6-5 ASSYQGARNNEQF
TRBV20-1 SAPRLAGGPYEQY
TRBV6-6 ASNREAAYGYT
TRBV3-1 ASSPGLRSEQY
TRBV3-1 ASSQVLDSSNEKLF
TRBV7-2 ASSLVSGGAAYNEQF
TRBV5-1 ASSLRVVGADEQF
TRBV6-6 ASSGTRTGNEQF
TRBV7-9 ASSVEGAGNEQF
TRBV4-2 ASSQESGLNSYEQY
TRBV7-9 ASSPSDRSYEQY
TRBV5-1 ASSLGTSASSEQF
TRBV12-3/TRBV12-4 ASSPPRGQDTEAF
TRBV2 ASSGERGAHNEQF
TRBV7-9 VSSPLWVGYT
TRBV5-4 ASSLGESSYNERF
TRBV12-3/TRBV12-4 ASSFDAVSYEQY
TRBV7-9 ASSLDRRELF
TRBV3-1 ASSSRPFQSLEQF
TRBV7-2 ASSLTPLSGNTIY
TRBV5-1 ASSSSGSSYNEQF
TRBV5-1 TGSLARGDYNEQF
TRBV10-3 AIRKTGKDGYT
TRBV10-3 AISDNSGTSGYT
TRBV6-5 ASSYSDRGPVVGYT
TRBV10-3 AISSGVDTYEQY
TRBV18 ASSPLSAGTDTQY
TRBV20-1 SASGTGASPLH
TRBV12-3/TRBV12-4 ASSDWDSSLAKNIQY
TRBV7-3 ASSLTPDRIGETQY
TRBV20-1 SARGAAGLNEQF
TRBV7-2 ASSLATGPNGYT